This T cell receptor (beta chain) was sequenced during a study of blood T cell repertoires in COVID-19. Study information: Sample material is recorded as cDNA or gDNA derived from T cells, B-cell-depleted T cells, or PBMCs.

The count of this clone is one. As processed by the authors: How many nucleated cells were present was estimated from reference gene primer amplification. TCRdb's copy holds only in-frame clones and misses some; the assay was immunoSEQ multiplex PCR. D and trimming come from the DNA, and the V and J calls and clone size come from that table. The sample has around 250,000 clones; roughly 88% are singletons. With V trimmed by 0 bases and J by 1 base, 9 bases remained unmatched. Germline CDR1 is SGDLS and CDR2 is YYNGEE. There are 18 residues in the CDR3. The sequenced material came from peripheral blood. V gene TRBV9 combines with J gene TRBJ2-3, with TRBD2 identical over 9 bases. The TCR originated in an elderly man with acute or convalescent COVID-19. CDR3 protein: CASSVGLAGMEGTDTQYF. The CDR3 nucleotides read TGTGCCAGCAGCGTAGGGCTAGCGGGAATGGAGGGCACAGATACGCAGTATTTT.